This T cell receptor (beta chain) was recorded in a study of Graves' ophthalmopathy and Graves' hyperthyroidism. Study-level information: Hyperthyroidism counted as stable given no ophthalmopathy within 18 months of follow-up.

Patients newly diagnosed with hyperthyroidism, under 2 months' duration, were aged 18 to 65, the study reports. Other autoimmune diseases, uncontrolled infections, pregnancy or lactation led to the exclusion of patients. Whole-study results and caveats: Ophthalmopathy progression was predicted with 65% to 71% sensitivity and approximately 79% specificity.

This clonotype was seen ten or more times. Its antigen remains unknown. TCR beta CDR3 amplification used RNA transcripts. Following a first-round RT-PCR that used HTBI primers, a second-round multiplex PCR was carried out. TCRdb called the multiplex PCR reads again in MiXCR, with one record for every CDR3 protein. The sample has approximately 1.2 million distinct CDR3 sequences, about 40% seen once. Germline V gene data show CDR1 as SQVTM and CDR2 as ANQGSEA. This CDR3 has 13 residues. Trimming took 6 bases from V and 3 from J, leaving 14 bases between them. The chain couples TRBV29-1 to TRBJ1-2, with a tentative D call TRBD1 (5 bases). The sequenced sample consisted of peripheral blood or thyroid tissue (not recorded which). This clonotype originated in an adult man with Graves' hyperthyroidism. The CDR3 loop reads CSVPNPGDYGYTF. The DNA for the CDR3 is TGCAGCGTGCCCAATCCGGGGGACTATGGCTACACCTTC.